Following are 24 T cell receptor beta chains from one sample sequenced in a study of cytotoxic CD8 clonotypes in ibrutinib-treated CLL. Produced via immunoSEQ multiplex PCR; TCRdb's table is partial and in-frame only. The sample has tens of thousands of clones; 68% are singletons. The specimen comprised PBMCs, sampled after 12 months of ibrutinib treatment. The receptors were sampled from a human donor with chronic lymphocytic leukemia.

This clone came up a few times. The rearrangement joins TRBV2 to TRBJ2-7, with 12 bases matching TRBD1. Germline assignment: CDR1 SNHLY and CDR2 FYNNEI. The CDR3 consists of 12 residues. The junction had 3 bases not matched to a gene; V was cut back by 6 bases and J by 9 bases. Written as DNA, the CDR3 is TGTGCCAGCAGAGCGGGACAGGGGGCGCAGTACTTC. This translates into CASRAGQGAQYF.

The chain combines TRBV6-6 with TRBJ2-3; D is ambiguous. The germline gives CDR1 MNHNY, CDR2 SVGAGI (reference sequence). The germline V and J ends were trimmed by 6 bases and 5 bases, with 3 bases remaining between them. The CDR3 has 10 residues. The CDR3 here is CASSGDTQYF. As DNA, the CDR3 is TGTGCCAGCAGCGGAGATACGCAGTATTTT.

The V and J genes are TRBV7-2 and TRBJ1-1; the D gene is possibly TRBD1 (5 bases). Trimming left V 2 bases short and J 5 bases short, with 18 bases between. Germline assignment: CDR1 SGHTA and CDR2 FQGNSA. This CDR3 comprises 16 residues. As DNA, the CDR3 is TGTGCCAGCAGCTTAACCCTGCGAGGGGATAGTACTGAAGCTTTCTTT. Amino acid sequence: CASSLTLRGDSTEAFF.

A few counts support this clone. The chain links TRBV11-2 to TRBJ1-2; D is ambiguous. Trimming left V 3 bases short and J 8 bases short, with 13 bases between. Germline CDR1 reads SGHAT; CDR2 reads FQNNGV. This CDR3 has 13 amino acids. CDR3 DNA sequence: TGTGCCAGCAGCTTTTCTCCGGTGGGGGGCTACACCTTC. The encoded protein is CASSFSPVGGYTF.

This clone showed up just a few times. The V call is TRBV30, the J call TRBJ2-7; 13 nucleotides line up with TRBD2. J lost 1 base, V lost 3 bases, and 9 bases had no gene match. This CDR3 region has 17 residues. Germline V gives CDR1 GTSNPN, CDR2 SVGIG (reference sequence). The CDR3 nucleotides read TGTGCCTGGAGACTAGCGGGGGGGCCTCTGGCTTCCTACGAGCAGTACTTC. It codes for CAWRLAGGPLASYEQYF. The entire variable domain, with the rest obtained from reference TRBV30 and TRBJ2-7, is as follows: SQTIHQWPATLVQPVGSPLSLECTVEGTSNPNLYWYRQAAGRGLQLLFYSVGIGQISSEVPQNLSASRPQDRQFILSSKKLLLSDSGFYLCAWRLAGGPLASYEQYFGPGTRLTVT.

The J gene is TRBJ2-7, the V gene TRBV7-2; possibly TRBD1 for D (6 bases). The CDR3 extends over 14 amino acids. Germline-derived CDR1 and CDR2 are SGHTA and FQGNSA. V shed 3 bases and J shed 4 bases, with 13 bases lying between them. CDR3 protein: CASSFSGAGYEQYF. CDR3 DNA sequence: TGTGCCAGCAGCTTTTCAGGGGCCGGTTACGAGCAGTACTTC.

Only a few counts were recorded for this clone. This chain links TRBV7-9 with TRBJ1-5; D is undetermined. Per the germline V gene, CDR1 is SEHNR and CDR2 is FQNEAQ (reference sequence). Trimming removed 1 base at V and 4 bases at J, with 14 bases between. CDR3 length: 16 residues. The CDR3 region is CASSLEFGDSNQPQHF. In DNA form, the CDR3 reads TGTGCCAGCAGCTTAGAATTCGGCGACTCTAATCAGCCCCAGCATTTT.

The rearrangement joins TRBV11-2 to TRBJ1-2; D call uncertain. This CDR3 comprises 19 residues. From germline, CDR1 is SGHAT and CDR2 FQNNGV. V gave up 0 bases and J gave up 3 bases, with 23 bases separating them. The CDR3 DNA is TGTGCCAGCAGCTTAGATCGTTTCGTACGAGGGCCTTCTGACTATGGCTACACCTTC. This gives the protein CASSLDRFVRGPSDYGYTF.

The chain has TRBV28 and TRBJ1-2; TRBD1 aligns across 9 bases. Germline V CDR1 and CDR2: MDHEN, SYDVKM. V gave up 3 bases and J gave up 1 base; unmatched junction bases: 3. The CDR3 covers 15 residues. The CDR3 sequence is CASSFLTGGNYGYTF. The CDR3 region has the DNA TGTGCCAGCAGTTTTCTGACAGGGGGTAACTATGGCTACACCTTC.

This chain joins TRBV7-3 and TRBJ2-5; D possibly corresponds to TRBD2 (6 bases). The CDR3 contains 14 residues. Trimming shortened V by 2 bases and J by 4 bases, and 11 bases separated the two germline ends. The germline V gene has CDR1 SGHTA and CDR2 FQGTGA. The CDR3 DNA reads as TGTGCCAGCAGCTTAGGGACTCCACCAGAGACCCAGTACTTC. This translates into CASSLGTPPETQYF.

J is TRBJ2-5 and V is TRBV15; a possible D gene is TRBD2 (5 bases). The length of the CDR3 is 14 residues. V was cut by 5 bases and J by 3 bases, with 13 bases left in between. The germline V gene has CDR1 LNHNV and CDR2 YYDKDF (reference sequence). The chain's CDR3 is CATSGPRGEETQYF. CDR3 coding DNA: TGTGCCACCAGCGGCCCCCGGGGTGAAGAGACCCAGTACTTC.

The rearrangement links TRBV5-6 to TRBJ2-2; D possibly uses TRBD1 or TRBD2 (6 bases each). Germline V gene sequence: CDR1 SGHDT, CDR2 YYEEEE. This CDR3 has 14 amino acids. Deletions cut 4 bases from V and 4 bases from J, with 11 bases between. CDR3 DNA: TGTGCCAGCAGCCTAGGGGGGAGCACCGGGGAGCTGTTTTTT. Translating gives CASSLGGSTGELFF. The full variable domain, rest sourced from reference TRBV5-6 and TRBJ2-2, is DAGVTQSPTHLIKTRGQQVTLRCSPKSGHDTVSWYQQALGQGPQFIFQYYEEEERQRGNFPDRFSGHQFPNYSSELNVNALLLGDSALYLCASSLGGSTGELFFGEGSRLTVL.

The chain is built from TRBV6-6 and TRBJ2-5, with D perhaps TRBD1 (5 bases). Trimming took off 6 bases at V and 2 bases at J, with 16 bases between the two ends. Per germline, CDR1 MNHNY and CDR2 SVGAGI (reference sequence). The CDR3 spans 15 residues. The DNA for the CDR3 is TGTGCCAGCAGCTATAGGACACCCAGACAAGAGACCCAGTACTTC. This sequence encodes CASSYRTPRQETQYF.

The V call is TRBV10-2, the J call TRBJ2-7; TRBD1 agrees at 8 bases. Germline loops: CDR1 WSHSY, CDR2 SAAADI. CDR3 length equals 16 residues. The V gene end was trimmed by 2 bases and the J gene end by 2 bases; junction bases not matched to a gene: 8. CDR3 region: CASSEMTGEKTYEQYF. The CDR3 nucleotides are TGCGCCAGCAGTGAGATGACAGGGGAAAAAACCTACGAGCAGTACTTC.

The genes are TRBV4-2 and TRBJ2-5; a possible D gene is TRBD2 (6 bases). V was shortened by 4 bases and J by 1 base, with 10 bases between the two germline ends. Germline assignment: CDR1 LGHNA and CDR2 YNFKEQ. This CDR3 contains 14 residues. The CDR3 spells CASSLGGSQETQYF. The CDR3 nucleotides are TGTGCCAGCAGCCTGGGAGGCAGCCAAGAGACCCAGTACTTC.

V usage is TRBV7-2 and J usage is TRBJ1-5; D gene ambiguous. The CDR3 has 15 amino acids. V was pared by 5 bases and J by 0 bases, with 11 bases between. Germline V lookup: CDR1 SGHTA, CDR2 FQGNSA. CDR3 sequence reads: CASSPGWNSNQPQHF. The CDR3 nucleotides are TGTGCCAGCAGCCCGGGGTGGAATAGCAATCAGCCCCAGCATTTT.

The chain employs TRBV7-2 and TRBJ2-1; D unresolved. The germline V gene has CDR1 SGHTA and CDR2 FQGNSA. CDR3 length: 12 residues. V lost 3 bases and J lost 7, with 7 bases in between. The CDR3 loop is CASSLIRNEQFF. In nucleotides, the CDR3 is TGTGCCAGCAGCTTGATTAGGAATGAGCAGTTCTTC.

This clone was seen more than once but under ten times. The chain carries TRBV18 and TRBJ1-1, with 7 bases aligning to TRBD1. Germline V gives CDR1 KGHSH, CDR2 LQKENI. Trimming removed 2 bases from V and 1 base from J; junction bases left unmatched: 10. The CDR3 is 17 residues long. CDR3 bases: TGTGCCAGCTCACCATTGGCTCCAGGGGGACCGAACACTGAAGCTTTCTTT. It encodes CASSPLAPGGPNTEAFF.

This sequence joins TRBV19 and TRBJ1-5; 9 positions match TRBD1. The CDR3 has 13 residues. The ends lost 8 bases at V and 6 bases at J; junction bases unmatched: 5. Germline V lookup: CDR1 LNHDA, CDR2 SQIVND (reference sequence). The CDR3 DNA is TGTGCCAGTCATGTGACAGGGGGTCAGCCCCAGCATTTT. Translated, it gives CASHVTGGQPQHF.

This chain uses TRBV6-6 with TRBJ2-7; maybe TRBD1 (6 bases). Germline V lookup: CDR1 MNHNY, CDR2 SVGAGI (reference sequence). V gave up 5 bases and J gave up 6 bases, with 17 bases separating them. This CDR3 contains 14 residues. This chain's CDR3 is CASSPQGPKSEQYF. Written as DNA, the CDR3 is TGTGCCAGCAGTCCACAGGGTCCTAAGTCCGAGCAGTACTTC.

The V and J genes are TRBV9 and TRBJ1-2; a weak D match, TRBD1 (5 bases). The V gene lost 0 bases and the J gene lost 2 bases, with 11 bases spanning the gap. The CDR3 consists of 15 residues. CDR1 and CDR2 (germline): SGDLS, YYNGEE. Written as DNA, the CDR3 is TGTGCCAGCAGCGTAGCTCTGGGGCGGAACTATGGCTACACCTTC. Residues: CASSVALGRNYGYTF.

This clone was counted a few times. This chain connects TRBV6-1 to TRBJ1-6; D gene uncertain. Germline V gives CDR1 MNHNS, CDR2 SASEGT. The CDR3 covers 13 residues. Trimming removed 6 bases from V and 4 bases from J, with 7 bases in between. CDR3 protein: CASSRVYNSPLHF. The CDR3 DNA sequence: TGTGCCAGCAGCCGCGTTTATAATTCACCCCTCCACTTT.

This clone was counted between two and nine times. The rearrangement links TRBV6-5 to TRBJ1-6; D is unresolved. The CDR3 has 13 residues. Trimming stripped 10 bases from V and 10 bases from J, with 17 bases between. Germline CDR1 MNHEY, CDR2 SVGAGI. CDR3 amino acids: CATQKGEESPLHF. The CDR3, as DNA: TGTGCCACCCAAAAGGGTGAAGAGTCACCCCTCCACTTT.

The genes are TRBV7-9 and TRBJ2-1; D perhaps matches TRBD1 (6 bases). Germline values: CDR1 SEHNR, CDR2 FQNEAQ (reference sequence). The CDR3 is 14 residues long. Trimming removed 1 base at V and 3 bases at J, with 7 bases between. For the CDR3, the DNA is TGTGCCAGCAGCTTAGAGGACAGCTACAATGAGCAGTTCTTC. Residues: CASSLEDSYNEQFF.